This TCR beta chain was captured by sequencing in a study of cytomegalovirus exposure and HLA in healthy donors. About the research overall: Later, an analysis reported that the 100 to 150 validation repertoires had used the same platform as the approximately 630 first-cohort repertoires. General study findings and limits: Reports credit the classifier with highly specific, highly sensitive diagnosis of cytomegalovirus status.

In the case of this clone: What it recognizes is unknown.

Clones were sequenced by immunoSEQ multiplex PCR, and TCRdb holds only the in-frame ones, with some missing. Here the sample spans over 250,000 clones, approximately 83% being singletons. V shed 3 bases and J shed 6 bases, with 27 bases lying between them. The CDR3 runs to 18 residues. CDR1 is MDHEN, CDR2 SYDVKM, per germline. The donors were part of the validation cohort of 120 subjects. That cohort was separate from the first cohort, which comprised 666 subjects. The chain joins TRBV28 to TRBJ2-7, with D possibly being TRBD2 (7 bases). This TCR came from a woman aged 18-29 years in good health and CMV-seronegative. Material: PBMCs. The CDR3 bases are TGTGCCAGCAGTTTGGGGACGGCCGAGCCGGGGGGCCAGTGCGAGCAGTACTTC. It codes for CASSLGTAEPGGQCEQYF.